One and the same sample provided the 27 T cell receptor beta chains below, sequenced in a study of CD8+CD57+ T cells in acquired aplastic anemia (dated by TCRdb to the late 2010s). TCRdb records Illumina HiSeq 2000 as the sequencer. Genomic DNA was used as template for profiling of TCR beta VDJ combinations and CDR3 sequences. The public reads were reanalyzed by TCRdb: fastp trimming at Q25, MiXCR alignment, in-frame beta chains only. Entries are consolidated by CDR3 protein sequence, retaining the most common genes and DNA. The sample table records about 220,000 distinct CDR3 sequences; 34% of these occur just once. Of the sample, 0.95% to 1.3% is held by the ten largest clones. Sequences were obtained from sorted CD4+, CD8+, or CD8+CD57+ T cells (not recorded which) from PBMCs. Receptors originate from a human donor in good health, serving as a control.

This clonotype came up a few times. This chain connects TRBV30 to TRBJ1-1; D might be TRBD1 (5 bases). The CDR3 contains 14 residues. Germline assignment: CDR1 GTSNPN and CDR2 SVGIG (reference sequence). The V end lost 4 bases, the J end lost 1 base, and 13 bases lay between the germline ends. The CDR3 spells CAWKGTWTNTEAFF. The DNA of the CDR3 is TGTGCCTGGAAGGGGACGTGGACGAACACTGAAGCTTTCTTT. Supplemented by reference TRBV30 and TRBJ1-1, the full variable domain reads SQTIHQWPATLVQPVGSPLSLECTVEGTSNPNLYWYRQAAGRGLQLLFYSVGIGQISSEVPQNLSASRPQDRQFILSSKKLLLSDSGFYLCAWKGTWTNTEAFFGQGTRLTVV.

The chain carries TRBV6-1 and TRBJ1-2, with a tentative D call TRBD1 (6 bases). The V end lost 9 bases, the J end lost 6 bases, and 11 bases lay between the germline ends. The CDR3 is made up of 11 amino acids. Germline loops: CDR1 MNHNS, CDR2 SASEGT. The CDR3: CASSGQNGYTF. The CDR3 nucleotides read TGTGCCAGTTCCGGACAGAATGGCTACACCTTC.

The gene calls are TRBV5-6 and TRBJ2-3; D is uncertain. This CDR3 contains 13 residues. Germline CDR1 SGHDT, CDR2 YYEEEE. Trimming removed 7 bases at V and 4 bases at J, with 13 bases between. The CDR3 region is CASAMLVADTQYF. The CDR3 nucleotides read TGTGCCAGCGCCATGCTAGTAGCAGATACGCAGTATTTT.

This clonotype appeared many times. The rearrangement links TRBV11-2 to TRBJ2-1; possibly TRBD1 or TRBD2 for D (5 bases each). The CDR3 loop spans 16 amino acids. The V end lost 5 bases, the J end lost 5 bases, and 19 bases lay between the germline ends. Germline lookup yields CDR1 SGHAT and CDR2 FQNNGV. The CDR3 here is CASSHRRDGGNNEQFF. The DNA for the CDR3 is TGTGCCAGCAGCCACCGACGGGACGGAGGAAACAATGAGCAGTTCTTC.

This clonotype was counted at least ten times. V gene TRBV19 combines with J gene TRBJ2-3, with 8 bases fitting TRBD2. CDR3 length: 17 amino acids. Germline lookup yields CDR1 LNHDA and CDR2 SQIVND (reference sequence). The trim removed 0 bases at V and 6 bases at J, leaving 11 bases unmatched. CDR3 sequence reads: CASSIDRGAGVSDTQYF. CDR3 nucleotides: TGTGCCAGTAGTATAGATCGGGGAGCGGGAGTTTCGGATACGCAGTATTTT.

The chain couples TRBV11-2 to TRBJ2-7; the D gene could be TRBD1 or TRBD2 (5 bases each). V dropped 8 bases and J dropped 1 base, with 18 bases sitting between them. Germline assignment: CDR1 SGHAT and CDR2 FQNNGV. The CDR3 loop spans 15 amino acids. Here the CDR3 reads CASEPRDGFSYEQYF. The DNA of the CDR3 is TGTGCCAGCGAACCCCGGGACGGTTTTTCCTACGAGCAGTACTTC.

As for this clonotype: One junction end disagrees with the germline gene, perhaps due to a read error. The genes are TRBV5-1 and TRBJ1-1, with TRBD1 identical over 7 bases. Germline loops: CDR1 SGHRS, CDR2 YFSETQ. The CDR3 is 15 amino acids. CDR3 nucleotide sequence: TGCGCCAGCAGCCTACCAGACAGGGTGAACACTGAAGCTCTCTTT. This gives the protein CASSLPDRVNTEALF.

V and J are TRBV25-1 and TRBJ2-5; 8 bases agree with TRBD1. The V gene end was trimmed by 6 bases and the J gene end by 1 base; junction bases not matched to a gene: 4. Germline V gene data show CDR1 as MGHDK and CDR2 as SYGVNS. CDR3 size: 14 residues. As DNA, the CDR3 is TGTGCCAGCAGGACAGGGGAAACCCAAGAGACCCAGTACTTC. It translates to CASRTGETQETQYF.

This clonotype has just a few counts. V usage is TRBV24-1 and J usage is TRBJ2-7; TRBD2 matches 11 bases. There are 14 residues in the CDR3. CDR1 is KGHDR, CDR2 SFDVKD, per germline. The junction had 4 bases not matched to a gene; V was cut back by 3 bases and J by 7 bases. CDR3 nucleotide sequence: TGTGCCACCAGTGATGGTAGCGGGGGGGATGAGCAGTACTTC. The encoded protein is CATSDGSGGDEQYF.

The rearrangement links TRBV2 to TRBJ2-7; TRBD2 might be the D (6 bases). The V gene's germline CDR1 is SNHLY and CDR2 FYNNEI. V gave up 6 bases and J gave up 3 bases, with 15 bases separating them. There are 14 residues in the CDR3. The DNA of the CDR3 is TGTGCCAGCAGGACCCGGGGGAATGACTACGAGCAGTACTTC. Translating gives CASRTRGNDYEQYF.

Here the CDR3 reads CASSARWTDNEQFF. Written as DNA, the CDR3 is TGTGCCAGCAGTGCTAGATGGACGGACAATGAGCAGTTCTTC. The V and J genes are TRBV2 and TRBJ2-1; D is unclear. V lost 4 bases, J lost 5 bases, and 12 bases lay in between. Germline values: CDR1 SNHLY, CDR2 FYNNEI. The CDR3 extends over 14 amino acids.

In its sample, this clonotype was seen many times. The chain is built from TRBV20-1 and TRBJ2-5, with 11 positions matching TRBD2. CDR1 is DFQATT and CDR2 is SNEGSKA in the germline V gene (reference sequence). The CDR3 has 15 amino acids. V lost 3 bases and J lost 0; bases outside the gene matches: 3. CDR3 amino acids: CSARGSGGDQETQYF. The CDR3 nucleotides are TGCAGTGCTAGGGGTAGCGGGGGGGACCAAGAGACCCAGTACTTC.

This clonotype has a handful of counts. The V call is TRBV19, the J call TRBJ1-6; 7 bases are shared with TRBD1. CDR1 and CDR2 (germline): LNHDA, SQIVND (reference sequence). The CDR3 runs 15 residues. The junction had 11 bases not matched to a gene; V was cut back by 6 bases and J by 9 bases. The CDR3 loop reads CASSTPGGRSSPLHF. CDR3 coding DNA: TGTGCCAGTAGCACCCCAGGGGGAAGGAGTTCACCCCTCCACTTT.

Turning to this clonotype: A much larger clone differs by one base, so this may be a read error. CDR3 nucleotide sequence: TGTGCCAGCAGCCCGATGGGTGGGGCCTCCTACAATGGGCAGTTCTTC. Translated, it gives CASSPMGGASYNGQFF. The chain combines TRBV9 with TRBJ2-1; D may be TRBD1 (5 bases). Germline V CDR1 and CDR2: SGDLS, YYNGEE. This CDR3 has 16 residues.

A few counts support this clonotype. This chain connects TRBV9 to TRBJ1-2, with TRBD1 as a possible D gene (5 bases). Between the trimmed V and J ends, which lost 0 bases and 8 bases, there was a span of 5 bases. The CDR3 is 11 amino acids. Germline V gene lookup returns CDR1 SGDLS and CDR2 YYNGEE. Here the CDR3 DNA reads TGTGCCAGCAGCGTAGGACAGGGCTACACCTTC. Protein sequence: CASSVGQGYTF.

The chain carries TRBV7-2 and TRBJ2-2, with D possibly matching TRBD2 (7 bases). V lost 5 bases, J lost 4 bases, and 14 bases lay in between. The length of the CDR3 is 15 residues. The germline CDR1 and CDR2 sequences are SGHTA and FQGNSA. CDR3 DNA sequence: TGTGCCAGCAGCCCATGGCGGGGGCCCACCGGGGAGCTGTTTTTT. Protein sequence: CASSPWRGPTGELFF.

This clonotype was recorded many times. V usage is TRBV6-1 and J usage is TRBJ2-7, with 7 nucleotides matching TRBD1. The CDR3 spans 12 residues. In germline, CDR1 is MNHNS, CDR2 SASEGT. The V segment lost 5 bases and the J segment 9 bases; nucleotides outside the gene matches: 7. The CDR3 bases are TGTGCCAGCAGTACCGACAGGGTAGGGCAGTACTTC. Translating it yields CASSTDRVGQYF.

In this sample, this clonotype turned up many times. The chain is built from TRBV5-5 and TRBJ2-1; either TRBD1 or TRBD2 may fit D (5 bases each). The CDR3 contains 14 residues. The ends were cut back, 0 bases at V and 15 bases at J, with 19 bases in the middle. The germline V gene has CDR1 SGHKS and CDR2 YYEKEE (reference sequence). CDR3 nucleotides: TGTGCCAGCAGCTTGGGGGACGCAGGCGATGGGCGGTTCTTC. The encoded protein is CASSLGDAGDGRFF.

As regards this clonotype: At one boundary the junction diverges from the germline segment, which might be a read error. V usage is TRBV19 and J usage is TRBJ2-3; no reliable D call. In germline, CDR1 is LNHDA, CDR2 SQIVND (reference sequence). The CDR3 has 13 amino acids. CDR3 DNA: TGTACCAGTAGTCCACAAAACACAGATACGCAGTATTTT. Translating it yields CTSSPQNTDTQYF. The full variable domain, rest sourced from reference TRBV19 and TRBJ2-3, is DGGITQSPKYLFRKEGQNVTLSCEQNLNHDAMYWYRQDPGQGLRLIYYSQIVNDFQKGDIAEGYSVSREKKESFPLTVTSAQKNPTAFYLCTSSPQNTDTQYFGPGTRLTVL.

Details on this clonotype: Given a much more abundant clone one base away, this may be a read error. The chain is built from TRBV20-1 and TRBJ2-1, with 10 bases that match TRBD1. The CDR3 contains 14 residues. V was pared by 7 bases and J by 4 bases, with 7 bases of the junction left unmatched. CDR1 is DFQATT and CDR2 is SNEGSKA in the germline V gene (reference sequence). In DNA, the CDR3 is TGCAGTGATAGCTGGACAGGGGGGTACAATGAGCAGTTCTTC. This codes for CSDSWTGGYNEQFF.

V is TRBV18 and J is TRBJ2-7; 12 nucleotides line up with TRBD2. V shed 2 bases, J shed 3 bases, and the junction held 8 bases outside the gene matches. The CDR3 has 17 amino acids. Germline CDR1 KGHSH, CDR2 LQKENI. DNA for the CDR3: TGTGCCAGCTCACCATCTAGCGGGGGGGCGTTTGTCTACGAGCAGTACTTC. Its translation: CASSPSSGGAFVYEQYF.

This clonotype was detected a few times. The chain recombines TRBV3-1 with TRBJ1-1; no clear D gene. V dropped 4 bases and J dropped 7 bases, with 13 bases sitting between them. Germline V CDR1 and CDR2: LGHDT, YNNKEL (reference sequence). This CDR3 has 13 amino acids. The CDR3 protein is CASSPGLTSEAFF. The CDR3 coding sequence is TGTGCCAGCAGCCCTGGACTTACTAGTGAAGCTTTCTTT.

This chain uses TRBV9 with TRBJ2-7; 7 bases line up with TRBD1. Germline values: CDR1 SGDLS, CDR2 YYNGEE. The V segment lost 4 bases and the J segment 2 bases; nucleotides outside the gene matches: 6. This CDR3 contains 14 residues. The CDR3 nucleotides are TGTGCCAGCAGCCCCCGGACAGGAGCCTACGAGCAGTACTTC. Its translation is CASSPRTGAYEQYF.

J is TRBJ2-1 and V is TRBV20-1, with 15 bases that match TRBD2. The CDR3 is 16 amino acids. V lost 4 bases to trimming and J lost 7 bases; unmatched junction nucleotides: 8. CDR1 DFQATT and CDR2 SNEGSKA come from the germline V gene (reference sequence). The DNA of the CDR3 is TGCAGTGCTAAGGGACTAGCGGGGGGCGGGTGGAATGAGCAGTTCTTC. Its translation is CSAKGLAGGGWNEQFF.

This clonotype occurred a few times. The chain is built from TRBV9 and TRBJ2-1; D is unresolved. The germline V gene has CDR1 SGDLS and CDR2 YYNGEE. V lost 5 bases, J lost 10 bases, and 19 bases lay in between. The CDR3 extends over 14 amino acids. CDR3 bases: TGTGCCAGCAGAAGTCAACCGCGAGGAGCCGAGCAGTTCTTC. Amino acid sequence: CASRSQPRGAEQFF.

This clonotype was counted at least ten times. The chain is built from TRBV20-1 and TRBJ1-2, with TRBD1 matching 7 bases. CDR3 size: 14 residues. The V gene end was trimmed by 3 bases and the J gene end by 2 bases; junction bases not matched to a gene: 6. Germline CDR1 is DFQATT and CDR2 is SNEGSKA (reference sequence). The CDR3 region is CSASRQGENYGYTF. The CDR3 nucleotides read TGCAGTGCTAGCAGACAGGGAGAAAACTATGGCTACACCTTC.

This clonotype was recorded at least ten times. The V and J genes are TRBV2 and TRBJ2-1; 13 bases are shared with TRBD2. This CDR3 contains 15 residues. Germline loops: CDR1 SNHLY, CDR2 FYNNEI. V shed 7 bases and J 2 bases; nucleotides not matched to a gene: 2. CDR3 nucleotides: TGTGCCAGCACCGGACTAGCGGGAGCCTACAATGAGCAGTTCTTC. Residues: CASTGLAGAYNEQFF.